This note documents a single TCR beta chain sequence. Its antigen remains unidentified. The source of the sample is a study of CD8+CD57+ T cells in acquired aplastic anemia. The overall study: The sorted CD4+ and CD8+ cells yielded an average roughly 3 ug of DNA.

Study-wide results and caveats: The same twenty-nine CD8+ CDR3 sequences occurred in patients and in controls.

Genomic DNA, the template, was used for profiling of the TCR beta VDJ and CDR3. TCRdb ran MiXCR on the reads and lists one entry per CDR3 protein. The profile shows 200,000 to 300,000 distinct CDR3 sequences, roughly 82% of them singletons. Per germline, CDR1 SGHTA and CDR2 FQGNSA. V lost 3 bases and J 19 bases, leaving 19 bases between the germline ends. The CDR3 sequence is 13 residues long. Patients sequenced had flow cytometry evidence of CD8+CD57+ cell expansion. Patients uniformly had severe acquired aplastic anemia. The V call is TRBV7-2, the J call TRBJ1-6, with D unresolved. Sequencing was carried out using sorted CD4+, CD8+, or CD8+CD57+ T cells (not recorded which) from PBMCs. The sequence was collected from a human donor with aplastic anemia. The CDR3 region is CASSLDAESDTHF. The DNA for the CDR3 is TGTGCCAGCAGCTTGGACGCCGAGTCCGATACGCACTTT. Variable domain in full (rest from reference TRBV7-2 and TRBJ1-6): GAGVSQSPSNKVTEKGKDVELRCDPISGHTALYWYRQSLGQGLEFLIYFQGNSAPDKSGLPSDRFSAERTGGSVSTLTIQRTQQEDSAVYLCASSLDAESDTHFGNGTRLTVT.